Listed below are T cell receptor beta chains from one sample, sequenced in a study of cytomegalovirus exposure and HLA in healthy donors. Measured with immunoSEQ multiplex PCR; TCRdb has only the in-frame clones, and not every one. There are about 140,000 clones in the sample; about 87% occur only once, and 4.5% to 6.5% lies in the top ten. What was sequenced was PBMCs. Every receptor here comes from a woman aged 30 to 39 in good health and CMV-seronegative. CDR3s include the opening cysteine and the closing phenylalanine or tryptophan. A D gene is named only where the DNA matches it firmly. Clone size, where shown, is once, few, many, or a class for clones that have expanded.

CDR3 DNA	CDR3 protein	V gene	J gene	D gene	clone size
TGCAGCGTTGAGCTGCGCGGGGGCTCCTCCTACAATGAGCAGTTCTTC	CSVELRGGSSYNEQFF	TRBV29-1	TRBJ2-1	-	-
TGCGCCAGCAGCTTGTTGGAGTCGTACTGGCCAAAGGGGAAATCCTACGAGCAGTACTTC	CASSLLESYWPKGKSYEQYF	TRBV5-1	TRBJ2-7	-	-
TGTGCCTGGAGTGTAAGAGGGGGCACTGAAGCTTTCTTT	CAWSVRGGTEAFF	TRBV30	TRBJ1-1	-	-
TGCGCCAGCAGCCAATACTCTACGGCAGGAAAGAATCAGCCCCAGCATTTT	CASSQYSTAGKNQPQHF	TRBV4-3	TRBJ1-5	-	-
TGCGCCAGCAGCCAAGAGAGGGCCGGGGAGCTGTTTTTT	CASSQERAGELFF	TRBV4-1	TRBJ2-2	-	-
TGTGCCAGCAGCCCCCGGGACCGGGGGTATGAAAAACTGTTTTTT	CASSPRDRGYEKLFF	TRBV7-6	TRBJ1-4	-	-
TGCACCAGCAGTCAATGGCAGGGGGACTATGGCTACACCTTC	CTSSQWQGDYGYTF	TRBV23-1	TRBJ1-2	TRBD1	once
TGTGCCAGCAGTCTAAGAGCCTACGAGCAGTACTTC	CASSLRAYEQYF	TRBV28	TRBJ2-7	-	-
TGTGCCAGCAGCCACAGGGGGCAGGGGGGACAGCCCCAGCATTTT	CASSHRGQGGQPQHF	TRBV28	TRBJ1-5	TRBD1	once
TGTGCCAGCAGTTCTGGACAGGGGAACACTGAAGCTTTCTTT	CASSSGQGNTEAFF	TRBV28	TRBJ1-1	TRBD1	-